One sample yielded the 29 T cell receptor beta chains listed below, sequenced in a study of T cells in Graves' hyperthyroidism and ophthalmopathy. The investigators amplified TCR beta CDR3 regions from RNA transcripts. First-round RT-PCR with HTBI primers amplified the TCR CDR3 region. Via MiXCR, TCRdb re-called the multiplex PCR reads, giving one row per CDR3 protein. The data show roughly 93,000 distinct CDR3 sequences, 40% seen once. Input material: peripheral blood or thyroid tissue (not recorded which). The receptors were gathered from a woman aged 30 to 39 with Graves' hyperthyroidism.

There are many counts of this clonotype. This chain uses TRBV2 with TRBJ2-7; D might be TRBD1 or TRBD2, each matching 5 bases. This CDR3 has 13 amino acids. CDR1 SNHLY and CDR2 FYNNEI come from the germline V gene. With 10 bases removed from V and 0 bases from J, the gap between germline ends came to 13 bases. CDR3 sequence: CATQGDPSYEQYF. DNA of the CDR3: TGTGCCACCCAAGGGGACCCCTCCTACGAGCAGTACTTC.

In its sample, this clonotype was seen many times. The rearrangement joins TRBV5-1 to TRBJ2-7; D perhaps matches TRBD2 (6 bases). Germline values: CDR1 SGHRS, CDR2 YFSETQ. Trimming cost V 4 bases and J 3 bases, with 17 bases left between them. This CDR3 comprises 15 residues. CDR3 sequence (DNA): TGCGCCAGCAGCCCGGCGGGACTTCCAAACTACGAGCAGTACTTC. Protein sequence: CASSPAGLPNYEQYF.

This clonotype appeared many times. The chain uses TRBV20-1 and TRBJ2-5; 10 bases are a match to TRBD2. Germline V gene lookup returns CDR1 DFQATT and CDR2 SNEGSKA (reference sequence). The CDR3 runs to 14 residues. V was pared by 4 bases and J by 5 bases, with 7 bases of the junction left unmatched. The CDR3 DNA reads as TGCAGTGCTAAGGCTAGCGGGAGTAAGGAGACCCAGTACTTC. Encoded protein: CSAKASGSKETQYF.

This clonotype was recorded many times. The chain recombines TRBV12-3 or TRBV12-4 with TRBJ1-2; TRBD1 aligns across 8 bases. This CDR3 comprises 19 residues. J gave up 5 bases and V 6 bases, and 23 bases lay outside the gene matches. The CDR3 DNA follows: TGTGCCAGCAGCCTCTCGATCCCCCCGGACAGGGCGCAATTTTATGGCTACACCTTC. Translation: CASSLSIPPDRAQFYGYTF.

As to this clonotype: One base away lies a much larger clone, so this may be a sequencing read error. This sequence joins TRBV3-1 and TRBJ1-2; the D is unclear. In germline, CDR1 is LGHDT, CDR2 YNNKEL (reference sequence). V was cut by 0 bases and J by 4 bases, with 9 bases left in between. The CDR3 length is 14 residues. The CDR3 sequence: CASSQEVSSYGYTF. DNA for the CDR3: TGTGCCAGCAGCCAAGAAGTCTCGAGCTATGGCTACACCTTC.

There are a few counts of this clonotype. Given a much more abundant clone one base away, this may be a read error. The V and J genes are TRBV6-5 and TRBJ2-7, with 7 bases that match TRBD2. Germline assignment: CDR1 MNHEY and CDR2 SVGAGI. The CDR3 extends over 15 amino acids. Trimming took 7 bases from V and 4 from J; bases not matched to a gene: 13. The CDR3 here is CASKKSGNPSYEQYF. CDR3 bases: TGTGCCAGCAAAAAAAGCGGGAACCCTTCGTACGAGCAGTACTTC.

This clonotype was seen many times. This chain joins TRBV4-1 and TRBJ1-1, with D unclear. This CDR3 is 14 amino acids long. Per the germline V gene, CDR1 is MGHRA and CDR2 is YSYEKL. Trimming stripped 4 bases from V and 2 bases from J, with 11 bases between. This CDR3 is CASSPRSVNTEAFF. The CDR3 coding sequence is TGCGCCAGCAGCCCCCGATCTGTCAACACTGAAGCTTTCTTT.

The genes are TRBV3-1 and TRBJ1-3; unclear D gene. This CDR3 comprises 14 residues. V was trimmed by 1 base and J by 11 bases, leaving 15 bases between them. Germline CDR1 and CDR2: LGHDT and YNNKEL (reference sequence). This CDR3 reads CASSQVFGIFAIYF. The CDR3 DNA reads as TGTGCCAGCAGCCAAGTCTTCGGAATTTTTGCCATATATTTT.

This clonotype was recorded a few times. The junction shows a germline mismatch at one end, possibly a read error. V and J are TRBV3-1 and TRBJ1-5; no definite D call. Germline CDR1 and CDR2: LGHDT and YNNKEL (reference sequence). This CDR3 region has 15 residues. The CDR3 loop is CASSHGPYSNQPQHF. CDR3 DNA sequence: TGTGCCAGCAGCCACGGACCGTATAGCAATCAACCCCAGCATTTT.

This clonotype showed up just once. The chain joins TRBV2 to TRBJ1-1; no clear D. The CDR3 length is 13 residues. Germline loops: CDR1 SNHLY, CDR2 FYNNEI. The V end was cut by 4 bases, the J end by 10 bases, with 16 bases between. The CDR3 loop reads CASSGEPSFRAFF. The CDR3 DNA follows: TGTGCCAGCAGTGGCGAACCGTCCTTTCGAGCTTTCTTT.

This clonotype was observed a handful of times. The chain employs TRBV2 and TRBJ2-1; 10 bases line up with TRBD2. V gave up 7 bases and J gave up 2 bases; unmatched junction bases: 5. The CDR3 is made up of 15 amino acids. Germline V lookup: CDR1 SNHLY, CDR2 FYNNEI. The CDR3 region has the DNA TGTGCCAGCACTGAGACTAGCGGGCCCTACAATGAGCAGTTCTTC. This translates into CASTETSGPYNEQFF.

The J gene is TRBJ1-6, the V gene TRBV2; 11 positions agree with TRBD1. V trimming: 6 bases; J trimming: 8 bases; junction bases outside the gene matches: 6. The CDR3 sequence is 15 residues long. Germline loops: CDR1 SNHLY, CDR2 FYNNEI. The CDR3 sequence: CASRDWTGGDSPLHF. CDR3 nucleotide sequence: TGTGCCAGCAGAGACTGGACAGGGGGCGATTCACCCCTCCACTTT.

This clonotype has a count of ten or more. The chain carries TRBV12-3 or TRBV12-4 and TRBJ1-5, with TRBD1 identical over 8 bases. The length of the CDR3 is 17 residues. The V gene end was trimmed by 4 bases and the J gene end by 0 bases; junction bases not matched to a gene: 8. DNA for the CDR3: TGTGCCAGCAGTTCCGCGGGACAGGTCTATAGCAATCAGCCCCAGCATTTT. This gives the protein CASSSAGQVYSNQPQHF.

This clonotype came up many times. J is TRBJ1-1 and V is TRBV7-2; D perhaps matches TRBD1 (5 bases). There are 14 residues in the CDR3. Germline assignment: CDR1 SGHTA and CDR2 FQGNSA. Between the trimmed V and J ends, which lost 2 bases and 4 bases, there was a span of 11 bases. This CDR3 is CASSLNPRVTEAFF. CDR3 in DNA: TGTGCCAGCAGCTTAAACCCCAGGGTCACTGAAGCTTTCTTT.

This clonotype was recorded many times. V is TRBV5-1 and J is TRBJ1-1; D may be TRBD1 (6 bases). V dropped 0 bases and J dropped 6 bases, with 15 bases sitting between them. The CDR3 sequence is 15 residues long. Germline V gene lookup returns CDR1 SGHRS and CDR2 YFSETQ. CDR3 in amino acids: CASSLAGVGLPEAFF. As DNA, the CDR3 is TGCGCCAGCAGCTTGGCAGGGGTAGGATTACCTGAAGCTTTCTTT.

This clonotype was seen ten or more times. J is TRBJ1-2 and V is TRBV7-2, with unresolved D. This CDR3 comprises 15 residues. Trimming took 3 bases from V and 5 from J, leaving 16 bases between them. The germline V gene has CDR1 SGHTA and CDR2 FQGNSA. The CDR3 DNA sequence: TGTGCCAGCAGCTTCAATGTCTGGGATCCTTATGGCTACACCTTC. Protein sequence: CASSFNVWDPYGYTF.

CDR3 DNA sequence: TGTGCCAGCAGCCGGACAGGGGGCAGGAACGAGCAGTACTTC. It codes for CASSRTGGRNEQYF. The chain has TRBV11-3 and TRBJ2-7; 11 bases map to TRBD1. Germline lookup yields CDR1 SGHNT and CDR2 YENEEA. Trimming took 5 bases from V and 5 from J; bases not matched to a gene: 5. The CDR3 is made up of 14 amino acids.

At least ten counts were recorded for this clonotype. The chain has TRBV20-1 and TRBJ2-7, with 12 bases identical to TRBD2. Germline CDR1 reads DFQATT; CDR2 reads SNEGSKA (reference sequence). With 0 bases clipped from V and 1 base from J, the junction kept 7 bases outside the gene matches. This CDR3 has 17 amino acids. Here the CDR3 reads CSARDFRGLAGSYEQYF. Written as DNA, the CDR3 is TGCAGTGCTAGAGATTTCCGGGGACTAGCGGGTTCCTACGAGCAGTACTTC.

This clonotype was counted ten times or more. V gene TRBV28 combines with J gene TRBJ1-4, with D hard to call. V lost 5 bases and J 0 bases, leaving 13 bases between the germline ends. The germline V gene has CDR1 MDHEN and CDR2 SYDVKM. The CDR3 extends over 16 amino acids. The CDR3 here is CASSPRCRATNEKLFF. As DNA, the CDR3 is TGTGCCAGCAGTCCCCGGTGCCGTGCAACTAATGAAAAACTGTTTTTT.

This clonotype was seen many times. The V gene is TRBV7-9, the J gene TRBJ1-4; D unresolved. The CDR3 length is 15 residues. V was shortened by 7 bases and J by 7 bases, with 19 bases between the two germline ends. Germline CDR1 SEHNR, CDR2 FQNEAQ (reference sequence). The CDR3 region has the DNA TGTGCCAGCAACCCCGCCGGCGGTTTAGGTGAAAAACTGTTTTTT. It specifies CASNPAGGLGEKLFF.

This clonotype occurred many times. This chain joins TRBV6-5 and TRBJ2-7; 7 bases fit TRBD1. Germline CDR1 is MNHEY and CDR2 is SVGAGI. This CDR3 has 12 residues. The junction had 5 bases not matched to a gene; V was cut back by 8 bases and J by 4 bases. In DNA form, the CDR3 reads TGTGCCAGCCGGGACAGCTTTTACGAGCAGTACTTC. This sequence encodes CASRDSFYEQYF.

This clonotype was counted only a few times. The chain joins TRBV14 to TRBJ2-3; 11 bases map to TRBD2. V lost 5 bases and J lost 2; bases outside the gene matches: 9. Germline-derived CDR1 and CDR2 are SGHDN and FVKESK. This CDR3 has 17 residues. The CDR3 DNA follows: TGTGCCAGCAGCTTCCGGACTAGCGGGCTTCTCACAGATACGCAGTATTTT. It specifies CASSFRTSGLLTDTQYF. The whole variable domain, filled in from reference TRBV14 and TRBJ2-3, reads EAGVTQFPSHSVIEKGQTVTLRCDPISGHDNLYWYRRVMGKEIKFLLHFVKESKQDESGMPNNRFLAERTGGTYSTLKVQPAELEDSGVYFCASSFRTSGLLTDTQYFGPGTRLTVL.

At least ten counts were recorded for this clonotype. This chain connects TRBV9 to TRBJ1-1; the D gene is possibly TRBD1 (5 bases). CDR1 SGDLS and CDR2 YYNGEE come from the germline V gene. Trimming took off 1 base at V and 2 bases at J, with 18 bases between the two ends. The CDR3 sequence is 17 residues long. CDR3 DNA sequence: TGTGCCAGCAGCGTAACCCGGGGACTCGATGATAACACTGAAGCTTTCTTT. This gives the protein CASSVTRGLDDNTEAFF.

This clonotype was seen at least ten times. The chain employs TRBV11-2 and TRBJ2-2, with a possible D match to TRBD1 (7 bases). The germline V gene encodes CDR1 SGHAT and CDR2 FQNNGV. V lost 9 bases, J lost 1 base, and 9 bases lay in between. This CDR3 is built from 13 residues. The CDR3 region has the DNA TGTGCCAGTCAGGGGGGGAACACCGGGGAGCTGTTTTTT. Translation: CASQGGNTGELFF. Looking up the rest from reference TRBV11-2 and TRBJ2-2 gives the full variable domain: EAGVAQSPRYKIIEKRQSVAFWCNPISGHATLYWYQQILGQGPKLLIQFQNNGVVDDSQLPKDRFSAERLKGVDSTLKIQPAKLEDSAVYLCASQGGNTGELFFGEGSRLTVL.

The table lists this clonotype with many counts. CDR3 bases: TGTGCCAGCAGCCCTAAGACAGGGGGGAGCGAGCAGTACTTC. Protein sequence: CASSPKTGGSEQYF. This rearrangement joins TRBV3-1 to TRBJ2-7; 9 positions agree with TRBD1. The CDR3 is made up of 14 amino acids. Germline CDR1 and CDR2: LGHDT and YNNKEL (reference sequence). Trimming at V came to 4 bases and at J to 6 bases, leaving 7 bases not matched to a gene.

As regards this clonotype: The CDR3 ends on some other residue instead of the conserved phenylalanine or tryptophan, so this is likely a read error. The DNA is left out, because the CDR3 cannot be placed on it with certainty; the CDR3 is given as TCRdb lists it. The chain joins TRBV7-8 to TRBJ2-5; the table's D call TRBD2 went unverified against the DNA. The CDR3 length is 18 residues, termini included. CDR1 and CDR2 from the germline V gene are SGHVS and FQNEAQ. CDR3 loop: CASSKLGGGSSYGYTFGS.

The chain carries TRBV6-5 and TRBJ2-6, with unresolved D. CDR1 and CDR2 from the germline V gene are MNHEY and SVGAGI. V was trimmed by 5 bases and J by 4 bases, leaving 12 bases between them. CDR3 size: 15 residues. CDR3 region: CASSPEAAGANVLTF. The CDR3 DNA sequence: TGTGCCAGCAGTCCCGAGGCGGCCGGGGCCAACGTCCTGACTTTC.

This clonotype was counted ten times or more. The genes are TRBV5-1 and TRBJ1-2, with 7 positions matching TRBD1. V was pared by 3 bases and J by 8 bases, with 4 bases of the junction left unmatched. Germline V lookup: CDR1 SGHRS, CDR2 YFSETQ. The CDR3 consists of 12 residues. The CDR3 is CASSSGQLGYTF. CDR3 nucleotide sequence: TGCGCCAGCAGCTCGGGACAGTTGGGCTACACCTTC. Full variable domain (outside the CDR3, taken from reference TRBV5-1 and TRBJ1-2): KAGVTQTPRYLIKTRGQQVTLSCSPISGHRSVSWYQQTPGQGLQFLFEYFSETQRNKGNFPGRFSGRQFSNSRSEMNVSTLELGDSALYLCASSSGQLGYTFGSGTRLTVV.

This clonotype was picked up many times. The chain uses TRBV20-1 and TRBJ1-2; D may be TRBD1 (6 bases). Germline CDR1 and CDR2: DFQATT and SNEGSKA (reference sequence). Trimming pared 2 bases from V and 4 bases from J, leaving 14 bases between. This CDR3 has 14 amino acids. CDR3 coding DNA: TGCAGTGCTAGACCCGGACAGTTTCGCTATGGCTACACCTTC. It is translated as CSARPGQFRYGYTF.